This TCR beta chain was recovered during a study of shared clonotypes between healthy human individuals. About the study: Used for every donor were three CD4 naive, three CD4 memory, two CD8 naive and one CD8 memory plate.

Measured with immunoSEQ multiplex PCR; TCRdb has only the in-frame clones, and not every one. The sample holds 2 million to 2.5 million clones, approximately 93% seen once. Germline CDR1 reads SQVTM; CDR2 reads ANQGSEA. The V and J ends lost 6 bases and 7 bases respectively, with 16 bases between them. This CDR3 is 13 amino acids long. Sample: naive CD4+ T cells from PBMCs. Subset here: CD45RA+ positively selected. The chain has TRBV29-1 and TRBJ1-3; no clear D gene. The clonotype comes from a man younger than 30 in good health. Some clones in this sample may be carry-over from other donors' samples. DNA for the CDR3: TGCAGCGTCACCGACCCCTACCGGAACACCATATATTTT. As protein: CSVTDPYRNTIYF.